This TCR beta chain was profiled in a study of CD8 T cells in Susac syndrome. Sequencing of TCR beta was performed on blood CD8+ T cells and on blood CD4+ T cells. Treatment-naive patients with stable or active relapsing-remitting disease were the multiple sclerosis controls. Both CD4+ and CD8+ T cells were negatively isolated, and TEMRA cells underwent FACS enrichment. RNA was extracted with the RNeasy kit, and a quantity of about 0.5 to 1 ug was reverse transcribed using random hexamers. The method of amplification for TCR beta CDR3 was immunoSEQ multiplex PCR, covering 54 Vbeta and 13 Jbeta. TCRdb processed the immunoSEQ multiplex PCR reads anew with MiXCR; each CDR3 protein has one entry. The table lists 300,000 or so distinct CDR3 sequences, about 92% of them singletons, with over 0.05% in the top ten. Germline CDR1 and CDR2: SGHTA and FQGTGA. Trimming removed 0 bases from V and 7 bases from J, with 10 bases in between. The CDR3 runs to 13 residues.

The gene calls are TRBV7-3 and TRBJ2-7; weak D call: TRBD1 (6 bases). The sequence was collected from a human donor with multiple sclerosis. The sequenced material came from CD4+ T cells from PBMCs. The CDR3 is CASSLTGGREQYF. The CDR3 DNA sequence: TGTGCCAGCAGCTTAACAGGGGGTCGGGAGCAGTACTTC. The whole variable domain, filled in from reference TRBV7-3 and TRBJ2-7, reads GAGVSQTPSNKVTEKGKYVELRCDPISGHTALYWYRQSLGQGPEFLIYFQGTGAADDSGLPNDRFFAVRPEGSVSTLKIQRTERGDSAVYLCASSLTGGREQYFGPGTRLTVT.